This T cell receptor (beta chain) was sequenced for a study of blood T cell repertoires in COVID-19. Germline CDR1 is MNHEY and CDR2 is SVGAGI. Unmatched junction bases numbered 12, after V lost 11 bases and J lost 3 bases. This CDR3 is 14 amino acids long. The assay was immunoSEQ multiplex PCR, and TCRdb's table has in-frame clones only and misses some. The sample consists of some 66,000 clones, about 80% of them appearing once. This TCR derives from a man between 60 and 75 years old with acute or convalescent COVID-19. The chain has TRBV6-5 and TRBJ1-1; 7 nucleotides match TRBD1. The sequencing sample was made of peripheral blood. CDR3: CAGKGAKPHTEAFF. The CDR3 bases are TGTGCCGGAAAGGGGGCCAAGCCTCACACTGAAGCTTTCTTT.